This T cell receptor (beta chain) originates from a study of T cells in Graves' hyperthyroidism and ophthalmopathy. Deletions cut 4 bases from V and 3 bases from J, with 16 bases between. CDR3 length equals 16 residues. In regard to this clonotype: A much bigger clone sits one base away, suggesting this may be a read error.

Authors of the study amplified TCR beta CDR3 regions from RNA transcripts. The HTBI primer set served for first-round RT-PCR of the TCR CDR3. MiXCR was run by TCRdb on the multiplex PCR reads, yielding one entry per CDR3 protein. In the table there are more than 500,000 distinct CDR3 sequences, 15% to 20% of which are singletons. Sequenced: blood. The chain uses TRBV12-3 or TRBV12-4 and TRBJ1-5; the D gene is possibly TRBD1 (6 bases). The clonotype was recovered from a woman in her 30s with Graves' ophthalmopathy. For the CDR3, the DNA is TGTGCCAGCAGTTCCTCAGGGGCCGCTCCCAATCAGCCCCAGCATTTT. Translation gives CASSSSGAAPNQPQHF.